This T cell receptor beta chain is from a study of beta chain features in type 1 diabetes. Study-wide points: In all four CD4+ subsets, TCRB CDR3 length was significantly, moderately reduced in type 1 diabetes.

CDR3 size: 13 residues. The V gene lost 4 bases and the J gene lost 9 bases, with 13 bases spanning the gap. CDR1 and CDR2 from the germline V gene are SGHDN and FVKESK. Investigators reverse transcribed all isolated RNA, so they sequenced expressed TCRB transcripts. The assay was immunoSEQ multiplex PCR, and TCRdb's table has in-frame clones only and misses some. The sample lists around 130,000 clones; around 8.8% were seen once. This clone was counted ten times or more. Its antigen is still unknown. This clonotype originated in a man aged 25-45 years with type 1 diabetes. The sample consisted of central memory CD4+ T cells from blood. The J gene is TRBJ2-1, the V gene TRBV14, with D perhaps TRBD2 (6 bases). Here the CDR3 reads CASSPLGEAEQFF. In nucleotides, the CDR3 is TGTGCCAGCAGCCCGCTGGGGGAGGCTGAGCAGTTCTTC.